The next 5 T cell receptor beta chains were all read from a single sample in a study of CD8 T cells in Susac syndrome. With random hexamers, reverse transcription was performed on roughly 0.5 to 1 ug of RNA. MiXCR, run by TCRdb on the immunoSEQ multiplex PCR reads, gives a single entry per CDR3 protein. Of about 200,000 distinct CDR3 sequences in the sample, approximately 95% were seen once. The sequenced sample was CD4+ T cells from PBMCs. The receptors come from a human donor with multiple sclerosis.

The chain employs TRBV29-1 and TRBJ1-5, with a weak D call TRBD1 (5 bases). CDR3 size: 13 residues. Per germline, CDR1 SQVTM and CDR2 ANQGSEA. V was pared by 6 bases and J by 6 bases, with 15 bases between. CDR3 protein: CSVTGTVGQPQHF. The CDR3, as DNA: TGCAGCGTCACCGGGACGGTAGGTCAGCCCCAGCATTTT.

J is TRBJ2-1 and V is TRBV7-9; 8 bases match TRBD1. Unmatched junction bases numbered 11, after V lost 3 bases and J lost 7 bases. This CDR3 comprises 16 residues. Germline assignment: CDR1 SEHNR and CDR2 FQNEAQ (reference sequence). CDR3 sequence: CASSFASGQGSNEQFF. The CDR3 region has the DNA TGTGCCAGCAGCTTCGCCAGCGGACAGGGAAGTAATGAGCAGTTCTTC.

V is TRBV30 and J is TRBJ2-3; D call uncertain. This CDR3 has 16 residues. CDR1 and CDR2 (germline): GTSNPN, SVGIG (reference sequence). Trimming removed 0 bases from V and 3 bases from J, with 16 bases in between. CDR3 sequence (DNA): TGTGCCTGGAGTGTAGGGCATGCGTTACAAACAGATACGCAGTATTTT. It specifies CAWSVGHALQTDTQYF.

CDR3 coding DNA: TGTGCCAGCAGGCGCCCCTCTGGGGCCAACGTCCTGACTTTC. Protein sequence: CASRRPSGANVLTF. This chain links TRBV7-2 with TRBJ2-6, with unresolved D. The V gene's germline CDR1 is SGHTA and CDR2 FQGNSA. V was clipped by 6 bases and J by 0 bases, with 6 bases between them. CDR3 size: 14 residues.

V usage is TRBV5-1 and J usage is TRBJ1-1; D remains ambiguous. Deletions cut 1 base from V and 7 bases from J, with 8 bases between. This CDR3 has 12 residues. Germline V gene sequence: CDR1 SGHRS, CDR2 YFSETQ. For the CDR3, the DNA is TGCGCCAGCAGCTTGAGAACAGATGAAGCTTTCTTT. It yields the protein CASSLRTDEAFF.